A selection of T cell receptor beta chains follows, all from one sample in a study of cytomegalovirus exposure and HLA in healthy donors. Here immunoSEQ multiplex PCR was the method, and the copy in TCRdb shows in-frame clones only, minus some. This table has roughly 140,000 clones, 70% to 90% appearing once. Sequencing was performed on PBMCs. The receptors originated from a woman aged 18-29 years in good health and CMV-seropositive. Each CDR3 is given with its conserved first and last residue. The D gene is left open where the match is weak. The listing skips clone size in some rows; elsewhere it reads once, few, many or a size class.

TRBJ1-5	TRBV19	NA	NA	CASNEGNYQPQHF	TGTGCCAGTAATGAGGGCAACTATCAGCCCCAGCATTTT
TRBJ2-1	TRBV6-5	TRBD2	NA	CASSSQSRQGLDEQFF	TGTGCCAGCAGTTCCCAGTCCCGCCAGGGACTAGATGAGCAGTTCTTC
TRBJ1-4	TRBV13	TRBD1	NA	CASSLFGGQGAPATNEKLFF	TGTGCCAGCAGCTTATTCGGGGGACAGGGGGCCCCCGCAACTAATGAAAAACTGTTTTTT
TRBJ2-5	TRBV15	TRBD1	once	CATSRGRTGQETQYF	TGTGCCACCAGCAGGGGGCGGACAGGCCAAGAGACCCAGTACTTC
TRBJ2-3	TRBV7-2	NA	NA	CASSLAYKDTQYF	TGTGCCAGCAGCTTAGCATATAAAGATACGCAGTATTTT
TRBJ2-5	TRBV2	NA	NA	CASMGGQETQYF	TGTGCCAGCATGGGGGGCCAAGAGACCCAGTACTTC
TRBJ2-7	TRBV30	NA	NA	CAWGEKGARVYEQYF	TGTGCCTGGGGGGAGAAAGGTGCTCGGGTTTACGAGCAGTACTTC
TRBJ2-5	TRBV11-2	NA	NA	CASSYEGVRETQYF	TGTGCCAGCAGCTACGAGGGGGTGAGGGAGACCCAGTACTTC
TRBJ2-7	TRBV7-9	TRBD2	NA	CASSSTELAGEVFEQYF	TGTGCCAGCAGCTCTACAGAACTAGCGGGAGAGGTATTCGAGCAGTACTTC
TRBJ2-7	TRBV25-1	NA	NA	CAPVLPREPPDEQYF	TGTGCCCCAGTGCTCCCCAGGGAACCGCCGGACGAGCAGTACTTC
TRBJ2-3	TRBV10-3	NA	NA	CAISESPSTGYTQYF	TGTGCCATCAGTGAGTCTCCATCCACGGGGTATACGCAGTATTTT
TRBJ1-1	TRBV11-3	NA	NA	CASGQGLNTEAFF	TGTGCCAGCGGTCAGGGGTTGAACACTGAAGCTTTCTTT
TRBJ1-2	TRBV4-1	NA	once	CASSQVEERQMNYGYTF	TGCGCCAGCAGCCAAGTTGAGGAGAGACAGATGAACTATGGCTACACCTTC
TRBJ2-3	TRBV7-6	NA	once	CASSPRGDTQYF	TGTGCCAGCAGCCCAAGGGGGGATACGCAGTATTTT
TRBJ2-7	TRBV30	NA	NA	CAWSVIGLEQYF	TGTGCCTGGAGTGTAATTGGTCTAGAGCAGTACTTC
TRBJ2-7	TRBV27	NA	NA	CASSSYTGIEQYF	TGTGCCAGCAGTTCGTACACAGGGATCGAGCAGTACTTC
TRBJ2-6	TRBV19	NA	NA	CASNYAVGANVLTF	TGTGCCTCAAACTACGCGGTCGGGGCCAACGTCCTGACTTTC
TRBJ1-1	TRBV2	NA	NA	CASRPLGLTARAFF	TGTGCCAGCAGACCCCTGGGACTTACGGCCAGAGCTTTCTTT
TRBJ1-2	TRBV7-9	NA	NA	CTSSSRQFWGGYGYTF	TGTACCAGCAGCTCCCGACAGTTTTGGGGGGGCTATGGCTACACCTTC
TRBJ2-7	TRBV30	NA	NA	CAWSVLATYEQYF	TGTGCCTGGAGTGTCTTGGCCACCTACGAGCAGTACTTC
TRBJ1-2	TRBV6-6	TRBD1	NA	CASRSTGAVGGYTF	TGTGCCAGCAGGTCCACAGGGGCCGTTGGTGGCTACACCTTC
TRBJ2-3	TRBV4-1	TRBD2	NA	CASSQAGTSGTDTQYF	TGCGCCAGCAGCCAAGCCGGGACTAGCGGCACAGATACGCAGTATTTT
TRBJ1-3	TRBV13	NA	NA	CASSLTGSGNTIYF	TGTGCCAGCAGCTTGACAGGCTCAGGAAACACCATATATTTT
TRBJ2-7	TRBV10-1	TRBD2	NA	CASSESRASGKTYEQYF	TGCGCCAGCAGTGAGTCGAGGGCTAGCGGGAAGACCTACGAGCAGTACTTC
TRBJ2-1	TRBV7-9	TRBD2	NA	CASSSPGGSYNEQFF	TGTGCCAGCAGCTCACCGGGAGGCTCCTACAATGAGCAGTTCTTC
TRBJ2-7	TRBV7-2	TRBD2	NA	CASSIAGQYEQYF	TGTGCCAGCAGCATAGCGGGACAATACGAGCAGTACTTC
TRBJ1-5	TRBV6-4	NA	NA	CASSGEGGQPQHF	TGTGCCAGCAGTGGCGAGGGTGGTCAGCCCCAGCATTTT
TRBJ2-7	TRBV27	TRBD1	NA	CASSLWDRGRRDEQYF	TGTGCCAGCAGTTTATGGGACAGGGGGCGCCGGGACGAGCAGTACTTC
TRBJ2-3	TRBV27	NA	NA	CASSLRGGATDTQYF	TGTGCCAGCAGTTTACGCGGGGGCGCCACAGATACGCAGTATTTT
TRBJ2-7	TRBV27	TRBD2	once	CASSLWGLAGNEQYF	TGTGCCAGCAGTTTATGGGGACTAGCGGGTAACGAGCAGTACTTC
TRBJ2-7	TRBV29-1	NA	once	CSVETASDRYEQYF	TGCAGCGTTGAAACGGCTAGCGACCGCTACGAGCAGTACTTC
TRBJ2-2	TRBV6-5	NA	NA	CAAGRDSNTGELFF	TGTGCCGCAGGGCGCGACTCTAACACCGGGGAGCTGTTTTTT
TRBJ1-1	TRBV10-3	NA	NA	CAISESRRGDTEAFF	TGTGCCATCAGTGAGTCGCGCAGGGGAGACACTGAAGCTTTCTTT
TRBJ1-2	TRBV27	NA	few	CASSPHRGNYGYTF	TGTGCCAGCAGTCCCCATCGGGGTAACTATGGCTACACCTTC
TRBJ2-2	TRBV10-3	TRBD2	NA	CAISHKERGRAGELFF	TGTGCCATCAGTCATAAAGAGCGGGGCCGAGCCGGGGAGCTGTTTTTT
TRBJ1-5	TRBV4-3	NA	once	CASSQEARHGGLHF	TGCGCCAGCAGCCAAGAGGCGCGTCACGGTGGGCTACATTTT
TRBJ2-7	TRBV5-1	TRBD2	NA	CASSSGTSESYEQYF	TGCGCCAGCAGCTCCGGGACTAGCGAATCCTACGAGCAGTACTTC
TRBJ1-5	TRBV23-1	NA	NA	CASSHLTGSRDNQPQHF	TGCGCCAGCAGTCACTTAACGGGATCCAGAGACAATCAGCCCCAGCATTTT
TRBJ1-1	TRBV11-3	TRBD1	NA	CASRGPRGQNTEAFF	TGTGCCAGCAGGGGCCCCAGGGGGCAGAACACTGAAGCTTTCTTT
TRBJ1-2	TRBV9	NA	NA	CASSVVPGANYGYTF	TGTGCCAGCAGCGTAGTACCGGGGGCTAACTATGGCTACACCTTC
TRBJ2-5	TRBV29-1	NA	NA	CSVEVVRAQETQYF	TGCAGCGTTGAAGTAGTCAGGGCGCAAGAGACCCAGTACTTC
TRBJ2-5	TRBV14	TRBD1	NA	CASSRPQGVFETQYF	TGTGCCAGCAGCCGCCCACAGGGGGTGTTCGAGACCCAGTACTTC
TRBJ1-1	TRBV5-1	NA	NA	CASSLADTEAFF	TGCGCCAGCAGCTTGGCCGACACTGAAGCTTTCTTT
TRBJ1-1	TRBV6-5	NA	NA	CASRSDMNTEAFF	TGTGCCAGCAGATCGGACATGAACACTGAAGCTTTCTTT
TRBJ1-5	TRBV11-2	NA	NA	CASSAGPGNQPQHF	TGTGCCAGCAGCGCGGGACCTGGCAATCAGCCCCAGCATTTT
TRBJ2-7	TRBV5-1	NA	NA	CASSPYEQYF	TGCGCCAGCAGCCCATACGAGCAGTACTTC
TRBJ1-2	TRBV19	NA	NA	CASSISEGPYGYTF	TGTGCCAGTAGTATTTCAGAGGGCCCCTATGGCTACACCTTC
TRBJ1-5	TRBV28	TRBD1	NA	CASSLPDRGSNQPQHF	TGTGCCAGCAGTTTGCCCGACAGGGGGAGCAATCAGCCCCAGCATTTT
TRBJ2-3	TRBV13	TRBD2	NA	CASSLLLSRAGVTDTQYF	TGTGCCAGCAGCTTATTATTGTCTCGGGCGGGAGTTACAGATACGCAGTATTTT
TRBJ2-7	TRBV10-3	TRBD2	once	CAISEPGLAAYEQYF	TGTGCCATCAGTGAGCCGGGACTAGCAGCCTACGAGCAGTACTTC
TRBJ2-7	TRBV30	TRBD2	NA	CAWSTLAGGYEQYF	TGTGCCTGGAGCACACTAGCGGGAGGCTACGAGCAGTACTTC
TRBJ1-5	TRBV21-1	NA	NA	CASSNSTGANQPQHF	TGTGCCAGCAGCAATTCGACAGGGGCCAATCAGCCCCAGCATTTT
TRBJ2-1	TRBV28	TRBD2	NA	CASSSPTSEQFF	TGTGCCAGCAGTTCACCGACTAGCGAGCAGTTCTTC
TRBJ2-5	TRBV11-3	NA	NA	CASGGGQETQYF	TGTGCCAGCGGGGGCGGACAAGAGACCCAGTACTTC